The subject of this entry is one TCR beta chain. Its specificity is not known. This specimen comes from a study of T cells after yellow fever vaccination. Findings and caveats of the study: Most primary-vaccination clones recurred post-booster (approximately 95% CD4, around 90% CD8). Though it reached lower strength, the secondary response hit its peak faster, day 5 versus 15.

This CDR3 is built from 15 residues. In germline, CDR1 is SNHLY, CDR2 FYNNEI. V gave up 11 bases and J gave up 1 base, with 17 bases separating them. Generation of TCR cDNA used 5'RACE template switching (which added a universal primer site and UMIs). MiXCR, applied by TCRdb to the 5' RACE reads, yields one record per CDR3 protein. This sample has 400,000 or so distinct CDR3 sequences, with roughly 6.2% found just once. The sequence derives from a man aged 30 to 39 who received the YFV17D yellow fever vaccine. V and J are TRBV2 and TRBJ2-2; tentative D call: TRBD2 (6 bases). The starting material was PBMCs, obtained 5 days after the yellow fever booster vaccination. The CDR3 region is CAARERAGNTGELFF. CDR3 nucleotide sequence: TGTGCCGCCCGTGAACGAGCGGGGAACACCGGGGAGCTGTTTTTT.